In this sample, the clone carrying this T cell receptor (beta chain) turned up many times. Its antigen is as yet unknown. The sample originates from a study of early T cells in non-severe SARS-CoV-2 infection. The wider study: Bulk RNA from unsorted whole blood was sequenced; chains were unpaired.

Attached unique molecular identifiers marked individual cDNA molecules. TCRdb independently ran MiXCR on the 5' RACE reads; one entry per CDR3 protein. The data contain 70,000 or so distinct CDR3 sequences, around 12% of them seen just once; the ten biggest clones take up about 1.3%. Germline V gives CDR1 PRHDT, CDR2 FYEKMQ (reference sequence). This CDR3 has 15 residues. V gave up 5 bases and J gave up 3 bases; unmatched junction bases: 6. The study's findings and limits: The VDJdb matching leaned toward anti-spike CD8 responses and overlooked private and CD4 specificities.

The sequence came from an adult who was a healthcare worker with PCR-confirmed SARS-CoV-2 infection or an uninfected control (not recorded which). The source material was whole blood. The rearrangement links TRBV13 to TRBJ2-7; 11 nucleotides line up with TRBD1. CDR3 in DNA: TGTGCCAGCAGCCCGGAGGGGACAGGGGGCTACGAGCAGTACTTC. Its protein product is CASSPEGTGGYEQYF. The entire variable domain, with the rest obtained from reference TRBV13 and TRBJ2-7, is as follows: AAGVIQSPRHLIKEKRETATLKCYPIPRHDTVYWYQQGPGQDPQFLISFYEKMQSDKGSIPDRFSAQQFSDYHSELNMSSLELGDSALYFCASSPEGTGGYEQYFGPGTRLTVT.